This passage covers 6 T cell receptor beta chains from one sample sequenced in a study of T cell changes during pregnancy in multiple sclerosis (dated by TCRdb to between 2018 and 2020). The library came from the immunoSEQ multiplex PCR assay. Held by TCRdb, this immuneACCESS table contains in-frame sequences only and omits some clones. Under half of the omission traces to an unresolved V gene where checked; the cause of the rest is unknown. For this sample there are approximately 21,000 clones; 88% appear just once. Clones ranked in the top ten supply 15% to 20% of the sample. The input for sequencing was CD8+ T cells from peripheral blood mononuclear cells, taken after pregnancy. The receptors stem from a female donor in good health, enrolled as a control in a pregnancy study.

The chain has TRBV7-8 and TRBJ2-5, with a possible D match to TRBD2 (5 bases). The ends were cut back, 3 bases at V and 2 bases at J, with 10 bases in the middle. Germline CDR1 reads SGHVS; CDR2 reads FQNEAQ. The length of the CDR3 is 14 residues. CDR3 amino acids: CASSLGWTQETQYF. The CDR3 DNA reads as TGTGCCAGCAGCTTGGGTTGGACTCAAGAGACCCAGTACTTC.

The chain links TRBV27 to TRBJ1-1; D gene unclear. This CDR3 is 12 amino acids long. Germline-derived CDR1 and CDR2 are MNHEY and SMNVEV (reference sequence). V gave up 6 bases and J gave up 1 base, with 6 bases separating them. The CDR3, as DNA: TGTGCCAGCAGAACCGGGAACACTGAAGCTTTCTTT. Translation gives CASRTGNTEAFF.

CDR3 amino acids: CASKERDTALYGYTF. The CDR3 nucleotides are TGTGCCAGTAAGGAGCGGGACACGGCCCTCTATGGCTACACCTTC. The J gene is TRBJ1-2, the V gene TRBV6-5; D is possibly TRBD1 (6 bases). V was pared by 9 bases and J by 4 bases, with 21 bases between. The CDR3 sequence is 15 residues long. From germline, CDR1 is MNHEY and CDR2 SVGAGI.

The J gene is TRBJ1-1, the V gene TRBV19; 8 bases map to TRBD1. CDR3 size: 14 residues. Trimming at V came to 6 bases and at J to 1 base, leaving 4 bases not matched to a gene. Germline CDR1 and CDR2: LNHDA and SQIVND (reference sequence). The CDR3 nucleotides read TGTGCCAGTAGGGGGGGGACAGGGAACACTGAAGCTTTCTTT. Amino acid sequence: CASRGGTGNTEAFF.

The V gene is TRBV9, the J gene TRBJ1-2; D remains unclear. The CDR3 contains 13 residues. Germline V CDR1 and CDR2: SGDLS, YYNGEE. Trimming shortened V by 0 bases and J by 5 bases, and 8 bases separated the two germline ends. The CDR3 coding sequence is TGTGCCAGCAGCGTAGACACGAAGTATGGCTACACCTTC. As protein: CASSVDTKYGYTF.

This clone was seen more than once but under ten times. The rearrangement uses TRBV12-5 and TRBJ1-1; possible D gene TRBD1, 5 bases. Trimming took 3 bases from V and 7 from J, leaving 9 bases between them. This CDR3 region has 12 residues. CDR1 and CDR2 from the germline V gene are LGHNT and FRNRAP. CDR3 region: CASGFGAFEAFF. The CDR3, as DNA: TGTGCTAGTGGTTTTGGGGCATTTGAAGCTTTCTTT. The full variable domain, with the rest looked up from reference TRBV12-5 and TRBJ1-1, is DARVTQTPRHKVTEMGQEVTMRCQPILGHNTVFWYRQTMMQGLELLAYFRNRAPLDDSGMPKDRFSAEMPDATLATLKIQPSEPRDSAVYFCASGFGAFEAFFGQGTRLTVV.